The source of this T cell receptor beta chain is a study of blood T cell repertoires in COVID-19. Turning to the study itself: From T cells, B-cell-depleted T cells, or PBMCs came the material, which was cDNA or gDNA.

TCRdb's table, derived via immunoSEQ multiplex PCR, lists solely in-frame clones and lacks some. The table shows a few hundred thousand clones, with about 90% occurring only once. Sequencing was performed on peripheral blood. This TCR was sampled from a man between 35 and 55 years old with acute or convalescent COVID-19.

CDR3 in DNA: TGCGCCAGCAGCTTAATCGGCTACGAGCAGTACTTC. It codes for CASSLIGYEQYF. The V gene is TRBV5-1, the J gene TRBJ2-7; D unresolved. Germline V lookup: CDR1 SGHRS, CDR2 YFSETQ. With 2 bases removed from V and 3 bases from J, the gap between germline ends came to 6 bases. This CDR3 region has 12 residues. The full variable domain, rest sourced from reference TRBV5-1 and TRBJ2-7, is KAGVTQTPRYLIKTRGQQVTLSCSPISGHRSVSWYQQTPGQGLQFLFEYFSETQRNKGNFPGRFSGRQFSNSRSEMNVSTLELGDSALYLCASSLIGYEQYFGPGTRLTVT.